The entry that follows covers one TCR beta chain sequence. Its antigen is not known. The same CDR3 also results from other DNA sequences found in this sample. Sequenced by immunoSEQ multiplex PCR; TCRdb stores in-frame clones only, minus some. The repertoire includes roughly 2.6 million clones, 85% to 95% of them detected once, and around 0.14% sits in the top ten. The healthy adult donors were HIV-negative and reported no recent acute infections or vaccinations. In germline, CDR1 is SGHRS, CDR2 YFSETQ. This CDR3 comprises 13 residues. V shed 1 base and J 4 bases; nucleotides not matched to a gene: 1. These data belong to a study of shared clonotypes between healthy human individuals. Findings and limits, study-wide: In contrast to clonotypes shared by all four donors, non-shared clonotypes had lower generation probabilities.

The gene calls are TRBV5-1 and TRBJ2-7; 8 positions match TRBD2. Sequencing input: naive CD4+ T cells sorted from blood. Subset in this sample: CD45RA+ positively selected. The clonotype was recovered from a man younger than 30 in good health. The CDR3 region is CASSLTSGYEQYF. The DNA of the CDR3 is TGCGCCAGCAGCTTGACTAGCGGTTACGAGCAGTACTTC.